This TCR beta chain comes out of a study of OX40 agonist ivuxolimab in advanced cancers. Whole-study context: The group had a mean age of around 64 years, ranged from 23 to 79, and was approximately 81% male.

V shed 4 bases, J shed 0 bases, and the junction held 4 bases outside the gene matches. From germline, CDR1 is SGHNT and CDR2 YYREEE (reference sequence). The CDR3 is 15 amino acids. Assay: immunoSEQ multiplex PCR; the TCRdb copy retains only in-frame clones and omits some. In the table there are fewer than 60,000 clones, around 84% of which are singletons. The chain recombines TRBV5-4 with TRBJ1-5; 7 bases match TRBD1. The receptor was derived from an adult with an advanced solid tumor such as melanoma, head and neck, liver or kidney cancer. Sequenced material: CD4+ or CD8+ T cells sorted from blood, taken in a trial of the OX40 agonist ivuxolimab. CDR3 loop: CASSTGTDSNQPQHF. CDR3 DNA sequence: TGTGCCAGCAGCACCGGGACAGATAGCAATCAGCCCCAGCATTTT.